This entry is about one TCR beta chain. No antigen is known for it. The sample comes from a study of shared clonotypes between healthy human individuals. Study background: Each donor had three CD4 naive, three CD4 memory, two CD8 naive and one CD8 memory plate.

The method was immunoSEQ multiplex PCR; TCRdb's version includes in-frame clones alone and lacks a portion of them. The sample lists roughly 2.6 million clones, around 94% occurring once. Broader study findings: The donor pool, a small one, limited the genetic and exposure-history diversity represented. Sampling involved blood alone; tissue repertoires likely differ.

Looked up from germline, CDR1 is MDHEN and CDR2 is SYDVKM. The V and J ends lost 7 bases and 1 base, in that order; junction bases with no gene match: 17. This CDR3 has 20 amino acids. The specimen sequenced was naive CD4+ T cells sorted from blood. The subset is: CD45RA+ positively selected. This TCR came from a man aged 18 to 35 in good health. This chain connects TRBV28 to TRBJ2-3; 13 bases fit TRBD2. The CDR3, as DNA: TGTGCCAGCATCCCGTCCGGACTAGCGGGGGCCCTCCGGGGCACAGATACGCAGTATTTT. It is translated as CASIPSGLAGALRGTDTQYF.